The 32 T cell receptor beta chains presented below share a single source sample, sequenced in a study of blood T cell repertoires in COVID-19 (dated by TCRdb to the early 2020s). The library relied on the immunoSEQ multiplex PCR assay. TCRdb holds this immuneACCESS table with in-frame rearrangements only. Some clones are missing; in checked studies, unresolved V genes explain under half, and the rest has no known cause. The sample data list a few hundred thousand clones, and approximately 87% of these were observed just once. The ten largest account for roughly 2% of the sample. Source material: PBMCs or T cells enriched from blood (not recorded which). These receptors came from a man aged 35 to 55 in a cohort exposed to, infected with or recovered from COVID-19 (not recorded which).

Only one count was recorded for this clone. Other DNA sequences from this sample encode an identical CDR3 as well. The chain couples TRBV5-1 to TRBJ1-4; D is unresolved. The V end lost 0 bases, the J end lost 2 bases, and 5 bases lay between the germline ends. Germline CDR1 and CDR2: SGHRS and YFSETQ. This CDR3 comprises 14 residues. The CDR3 here is CASSLGGTNEKLFF. DNA of the CDR3: TGCGCCAGCAGCTTGGGAGGGACTAATGAAAAACTGTTTTTT.

This rearrangement joins TRBV4-2 to TRBJ2-7; 8 positions agree with TRBD1. Germline CDR1 and CDR2: LGHNA and YNFKEQ. The length of the CDR3 is 12 residues. Trimming took 3 bases from V and 5 from J; bases not matched to a gene: 0. The CDR3 bases are TGTGCCAGCAGCCAGACAGGGGACGAGCAGTACTTC. It translates to CASSQTGDEQYF.

The chain couples TRBV5-5 to TRBJ1-5, with 8 bases lining up with TRBD1. Germline V gene data show CDR1 as SGHKS and CDR2 as YYEKEE (reference sequence). The junction had 6 bases not matched to a gene; V was cut back by 4 bases and J by 0 bases. The CDR3 runs to 16 residues. The CDR3 DNA sequence: TGTGCCAGCAGCCATGGGACAGGAGATAGCAATCAGCCCCAGCATTTT. This gives the protein CASSHGTGDSNQPQHF.

This clone was found a few times. This chain joins TRBV6-1 and TRBJ2-1, with D possibly TRBD2 on 7 matching bases. Germline CDR1 reads MNHNS; CDR2 reads SASEGT. This CDR3 has 15 amino acids. Trimming pared 1 base from V and 9 bases from J, leaving 16 bases between. CDR3 sequence (DNA): TGTGCCAGCAGTGAAGGGGGGCGGGAGAGTGGTGAGCAGTTCTTC. It is translated as CASSEGGRESGEQFF.

This clone was picked up a small number of times. The CDR3 DNA reads TGTGCCAGCAGTGAAGCAATGGGGAGCGGGTACGAGCAGTACTTC. The encoded protein is CASSEAMGSGYEQYF. The rearrangement joins TRBV6-1 to TRBJ2-7; D is perhaps TRBD2 (6 bases). V lost 0 bases and J 4 bases, leaving 13 bases between the germline ends. The CDR3 spans 15 residues. Germline V gene sequence: CDR1 MNHNS, CDR2 SASEGT.

This clone came up a few times. V is TRBV6-4 and J is TRBJ2-1, with TRBD1 identical over 7 bases. CDR3 size: 13 residues. CDR1 MRHNA and CDR2 SNTAGT come from the germline V gene. V shed 3 bases and J 7 bases; nucleotides not matched to a gene: 3. The CDR3 DNA follows: TGTGCCAGCAGTGATGCCAGGGGGAATGAGCAGTTCTTC. It codes for CASSDARGNEQFF.

The V and J genes are TRBV28 and TRBJ1-4; D unresolved. The CDR3 totals 14 residues. V dropped 7 bases and J dropped 4 bases, with 13 bases sitting between them. Germline CDR1 and CDR2: MDHEN and SYDVKM. The CDR3 DNA follows: TGTGCCAGCACCTGGTCGGGGTTTAATGAAAAACTGTTTTTT. This sequence encodes CASTWSGFNEKLFF.

This chain links TRBV30 with TRBJ2-5, with 7 nucleotides matching TRBD1. CDR3 length: 13 residues. J gave up 4 bases and V 0 bases, and 2 bases lay outside the gene matches. Germline CDR1 reads GTSNPN; CDR2 reads SVGIG (reference sequence). The CDR3 here is CAWSVQGRETQYF. The CDR3 coding sequence is TGTGCCTGGAGTGTACAGGGGAGAGAGACCCAGTACTTC.

The chain employs TRBV30 and TRBJ1-4; 7 nucleotides line up with TRBD1. The CDR3 contains 14 residues. Germline loops: CDR1 GTSNPN, CDR2 SVGIG (reference sequence). Trimming removed 2 bases from V and 2 bases from J; junction bases left unmatched: 2. The CDR3 DNA reads TGTGCCTGGAGTAGCAGGGGGACTAATGAAAAACTGTTTTTT. This encodes CAWSSRGTNEKLFF. Full variable domain (missing parts from reference TRBV30 and TRBJ1-4): SQTIHQWPATLVQPVGSPLSLECTVEGTSNPNLYWYRQAAGRGLQLLFYSVGIGQISSEVPQNLSASRPQDRQFILSSKKLLLSDSGFYLCAWSSRGTNEKLFFGSGTQLSVL.

This chain connects TRBV7-8 to TRBJ1-2; 8 bases are a match to TRBD1. Germline lookup yields CDR1 SGHVS and CDR2 FQNEAQ. This CDR3 comprises 16 residues. With 1 base clipped from V and 3 bases from J, the junction kept 7 bases outside the gene matches. The DNA of the CDR3 is TGTGCCAGCAGCTTAGGGGGTTCAGGGGGCTACTATGGCTACACCTTC. Protein: CASSLGGSGGYYGYTF.

The chain joins TRBV5-1 to TRBJ2-1, with TRBD2 identical over 12 bases. The CDR3 is 16 amino acids. Germline CDR1 reads SGHRS; CDR2 reads YFSETQ. J lost 2 bases, V lost 1 base, and 1 base had no gene match. In DNA form, the CDR3 reads TGCGCCAGCAGCTTGACTAGCGGGGGGACCTACAATGAGCAGTTCTTC. Amino acid sequence: CASSLTSGGTYNEQFF.

This sequence joins TRBV9 and TRBJ2-5, with D possibly TRBD1 on 6 matching bases. CDR1 SGDLS and CDR2 YYNGEE come from the germline V gene. V was trimmed by 0 bases and J by 2 bases, leaving 11 bases between them. The CDR3 is 15 residues long. In DNA form, the CDR3 reads TGTGCCAGCAGCGTAGCTATACAGGGTCAAGAGACCCAGTACTTC. Its translation: CASSVAIQGQETQYF.

This clone showed up just once. The CDR3 spells CATSDSGEGTSSYEQYF. The CDR3 bases are TGTGCCACCAGTGATTCGGGGGAGGGGACTAGCTCCTACGAGCAGTACTTC. The rearrangement uses TRBV24-1 and TRBJ2-7, with 8 bases identical to TRBD2. This CDR3 contains 17 residues. Germline values: CDR1 KGHDR, CDR2 SFDVKD. After removal of 2 bases from V and 0 bases from J, the junction contained 8 bases not matched to a gene.

The chain is built from TRBV7-6 and TRBJ2-1; unclear D gene. Trimming removed 1 base at V and 0 bases at J, with 10 bases between. The germline CDR1 and CDR2 sequences are SGHVS and FNYEAQ. This CDR3 is built from 16 residues. CDR3 region: CASSLEIPTSYNEQFF. DNA of the CDR3: TGTGCCAGCAGCTTAGAAATACCTACCTCCTACAATGAGCAGTTCTTC.

This clone appeared a few times. This chain links TRBV18 with TRBJ1-3, with 9 bases aligning to TRBD1. V shed 6 bases and J 2 bases; nucleotides not matched to a gene: 8. In germline, CDR1 is KGHSH, CDR2 LQKENI. The CDR3 sequence is 16 residues long. CDR3 amino acids: CASSPGQGHAGNTIYF. The CDR3 nucleotides are TGTGCCAGCTCGCCGGGACAGGGTCATGCTGGAAACACCATATATTTT.

The chain has TRBV7-6 and TRBJ2-1, with TRBD1 identical over 9 bases. CDR1 is SGHVS and CDR2 is FNYEAQ in the germline V gene. The CDR3 consists of 15 residues. V lost 3 bases, J lost 5 bases, and 5 bases stayed unmatched. CDR3 protein: CASSLGDRDHNEQFF. CDR3 DNA sequence: TGTGCCAGCAGCTTGGGGGACAGGGACCACAATGAGCAGTTCTTC.

The J gene is TRBJ1-2, the V gene TRBV28, with 10 bases identical to TRBD1. This CDR3 is built from 17 residues. Germline CDR1 and CDR2: MDHEN and SYDVKM. The J segment lost 7 bases and the V segment lost 3 bases, leaving 14 bases of the junction unmatched. The CDR3 DNA is TGTGCCAGCAGTTTCTCCGGGACAGGGGACTTATACGGTGGCTACACCTTC. Its protein product is CASSFSGTGDLYGGYTF.

The rearrangement uses TRBV6-5 and TRBJ1-2, with D possibly matching TRBD1 (6 bases). In germline, CDR1 is MNHEY, CDR2 SVGAGI. Trimming removed 6 bases from V and 4 bases from J, with 15 bases in between. The CDR3 spans 14 residues. CDR3 sequence: CASSGQTESYGYTF. The CDR3 DNA reads TGTGCCAGCAGCGGACAGACCGAGAGCTATGGCTACACCTTC.

This rearrangement joins TRBV5-1 to TRBJ1-6; D is uncertain. Looked up from germline, CDR1 is SGHRS and CDR2 is YFSETQ. Between the trimmed V and J ends, which lost 0 bases and 8 bases, there was a span of 9 bases. The CDR3 totals 14 residues. For the CDR3, the DNA is TGCGCCAGCAGCTTGGACAGTCTTGATTCACCCCTCCACTTT. It is translated as CASSLDSLDSPLHF.

The chain combines TRBV7-9 with TRBJ2-1; 10 nucleotides align to TRBD1. The CDR3 extends over 17 amino acids. CDR1 and CDR2 from the germline V gene are SEHNR and FQNEAQ (reference sequence). The V segment lost 5 bases and the J segment 3 bases; nucleotides outside the gene matches: 10. The CDR3 here is CASSPQTGGVYYNEQFF. CDR3 nucleotides: TGTGCCAGCAGCCCCCAGACAGGGGGCGTCTACTACAATGAGCAGTTCTTC.

This clone was observed once. This rearrangement joins TRBV7-9 to TRBJ1-1; D gene ambiguous. Trimming stripped 7 bases from V and 5 bases from J, with 14 bases between. Germline V gives CDR1 SEHNR, CDR2 FQNEAQ (reference sequence). The CDR3 extends over 13 amino acids. The CDR3 loop is CASINGRGTEAFF. The CDR3 DNA is TGTGCCAGCATCAATGGGCGGGGAACTGAAGCTTTCTTT.

The chain links TRBV7-8 to TRBJ1-6; 11 positions agree with TRBD1. The germline gives CDR1 SGHVS, CDR2 FQNEAQ. The V gene end was trimmed by 5 bases and the J gene end by 3 bases; junction bases not matched to a gene: 0. The CDR3 covers 15 residues. CDR3 sequence reads: CASSGTGGYNSPLHF. In nucleotides, the CDR3 is TGTGCCAGCAGCGGGACAGGGGGCTATAATTCACCCCTCCACTTT.

Of note for this clone: The germline gene is not matched at one end of the junction; a read error may be the cause. This rearrangement joins TRBV4-1 to TRBJ2-1, with 15 bases aligning to TRBD2. The germline gives CDR1 MGHRA, CDR2 YSYEKL. CDR3 length: 19 residues. In DNA, the CDR3 is TGCGCCAGCAGCCAACTCGGACTAGCGGGAGGGTCCTCCCACAATGAGCAGTTCTTC. Translated, it gives CASSQLGLAGGSSHNEQFF.

This clone occurred once. This sequence joins TRBV5-6 and TRBJ1-2, with D perhaps TRBD1 (5 bases). Trimming took 4 bases from V and 4 from J, leaving 14 bases between them. The CDR3 has 14 residues. Germline V gene sequence: CDR1 SGHDT, CDR2 YYEEEE. DNA of the CDR3: TGTGCCAGCAGCCGATTGCAGGGCTCCTATGGCTACACCTTC. This gives the protein CASSRLQGSYGYTF.

The chain carries TRBV28 and TRBJ1-2; D possibly corresponds to TRBD1 (5 bases). The CDR3 runs to 16 residues. The germline V gene has CDR1 MDHEN and CDR2 SYDVKM. Trimming removed 6 bases at V and 0 bases at J, with 17 bases between. The CDR3 sequence is CASSAELDRANYGYTF. CDR3 nucleotide sequence: TGTGCCAGCAGCGCGGAACTTGACAGAGCTAACTATGGCTACACCTTC.

This CDR3 reads CASSIGTSGLPPTRNEQFF. CDR3 sequence (DNA): TGTGCCAGTAGTATCGGGACTAGCGGGCTACCCCCGACCCGTAATGAGCAGTTCTTC. The rearrangement links TRBV19 to TRBJ2-1; TRBD2 aligns across 12 bases. With 3 bases clipped from V and 7 bases from J, the junction kept 16 bases outside the gene matches. The CDR3 spans 19 residues. CDR1 is LNHDA, CDR2 SQIVND, per germline (reference sequence).

This clone appeared a single time. The chain joins TRBV5-1 to TRBJ1-2, with D unresolved. The ends were cut back, 5 bases at V and 5 bases at J, with 13 bases in the middle. The germline CDR1 and CDR2 sequences are SGHRS and YFSETQ. CDR3 length: 13 amino acids. This CDR3 is CASSSALRYGYTF. In nucleotides, the CDR3 is TGCGCCAGCAGTTCCGCCTTACGGTATGGCTACACCTTC. The full variable domain, its missing parts supplied by reference TRBV5-1 and TRBJ1-2, is KAGVTQTPRYLIKTRGQQVTLSCSPISGHRSVSWYQQTPGQGLQFLFEYFSETQRNKGNFPGRFSGRQFSNSRSEMNVSTLELGDSALYLCASSSALRYGYTFGSGTRLTVV.

The sample holds one count of this clone. The V call is TRBV19, the J call TRBJ2-1; tentative D call: TRBD2 (5 bases). The germline CDR1 and CDR2 sequences are LNHDA and SQIVND (reference sequence). Trimming removed 1 base at V and 8 bases at J, with 9 bases between. CDR3 length: 13 amino acids. CDR3 residues: CASSIGLADEQFF. CDR3 nucleotide sequence: TGTGCCAGTAGTATAGGCCTAGCCGATGAGCAGTTCTTC.

This clone appeared a single time. The chain carries TRBV27 and TRBJ2-5; tentatively, D is TRBD1 (6 bases). The length of the CDR3 is 14 residues. Germline V gene lookup returns CDR1 MNHEY and CDR2 SMNVEV (reference sequence). V gave up 5 bases and J gave up 8 bases, with 18 bases separating them. The CDR3 DNA reads TGTGCCAGCAGTCCTCGGAGCACAGGGCGAACCCAGTACTTC. Its protein product is CASSPRSTGRTQYF.

J is TRBJ2-6 and V is TRBV19, with D perhaps TRBD2 (5 bases). Trimming removed 5 bases at V and 0 bases at J, with 11 bases between. CDR1 is LNHDA, CDR2 SQIVND, per germline (reference sequence). The CDR3 consists of 16 residues. The CDR3 region has the DNA TGTGCCAGTAGTGCCACCGGGAACTCTGGGGCCAACGTCCTGACTTTC. Amino acids: CASSATGNSGANVLTF.

The chain links TRBV6-2 or TRBV6-3 to TRBJ1-2, with 7 bases identical to TRBD1. The CDR3 totals 14 residues. CDR1 is MNHEY, CDR2 SVGEGT, per germline. With 4 bases clipped from V and 5 bases from J, the junction kept 7 bases outside the gene matches. As DNA, the CDR3 is TGTGCCAGCAGTTCCGTAGGACAGGAGTATGGCTACACCTTC. It yields the protein CASSSVGQEYGYTF.

The chain couples TRBV28 to TRBJ1-2, with D unresolved. Germline values: CDR1 MDHEN, CDR2 SYDVKM. The CDR3 contains 11 residues. V was shortened by 8 bases and J by 6 bases, with 10 bases between the two germline ends. DNA for the CDR3: TGTGCCAGCTTGGGTCAGGATGGCTACACCTTC. The encoded protein is CASLGQDGYTF.